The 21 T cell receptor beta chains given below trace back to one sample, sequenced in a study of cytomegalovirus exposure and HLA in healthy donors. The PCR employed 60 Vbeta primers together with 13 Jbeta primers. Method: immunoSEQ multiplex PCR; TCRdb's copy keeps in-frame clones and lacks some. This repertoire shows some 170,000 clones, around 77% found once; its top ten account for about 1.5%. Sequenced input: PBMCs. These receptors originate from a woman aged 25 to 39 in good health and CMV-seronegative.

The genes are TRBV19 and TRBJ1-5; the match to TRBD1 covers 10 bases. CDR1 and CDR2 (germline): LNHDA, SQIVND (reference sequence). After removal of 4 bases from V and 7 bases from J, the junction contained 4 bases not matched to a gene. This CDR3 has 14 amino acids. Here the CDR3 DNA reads TGTGCCAGTAGTACAGACAGGGGGCGACAGCCCCAGCATTTT. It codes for CASSTDRGRQPQHF.

CDR3 protein: CASSQAKGLAGGRSYEQYF. CDR3 DNA sequence: TGCGCCAGCAGCCAAGCTAAGGGACTAGCGGGAGGGAGGTCCTACGAGCAGTACTTC. This chain joins TRBV4-3 and TRBJ2-7; TRBD2 matches 16 bases. CDR3 size: 19 residues. CDR1 and CDR2 (germline): LGHNA, YSLEER. The V segment lost 1 base and the J segment 1 base; nucleotides outside the gene matches: 7.

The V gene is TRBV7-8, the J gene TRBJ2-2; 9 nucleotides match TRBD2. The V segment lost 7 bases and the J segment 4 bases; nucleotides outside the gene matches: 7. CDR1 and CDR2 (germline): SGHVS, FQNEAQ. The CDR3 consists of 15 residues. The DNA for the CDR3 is TGTGCCAGCACCCAGTCAGCGGGGGGCACCGGGGAGCTGTTTTTT. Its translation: CASTQSAGGTGELFF.

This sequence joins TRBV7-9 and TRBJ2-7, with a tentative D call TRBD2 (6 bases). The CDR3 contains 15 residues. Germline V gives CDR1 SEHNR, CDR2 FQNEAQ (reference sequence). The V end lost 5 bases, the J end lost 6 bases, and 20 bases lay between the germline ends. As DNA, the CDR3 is TGTGCCAGCAGCGCACCGGGGACTTCAACTCTCGAGCAGTACTTC. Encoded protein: CASSAPGTSTLEQYF.

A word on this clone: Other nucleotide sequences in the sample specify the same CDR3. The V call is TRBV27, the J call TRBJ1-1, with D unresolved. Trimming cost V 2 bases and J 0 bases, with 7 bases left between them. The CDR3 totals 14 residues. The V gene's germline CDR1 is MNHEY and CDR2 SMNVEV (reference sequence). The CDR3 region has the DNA TGTGCCAGCAGTTTAGGACTGATGAACACTGAAGCTTTCTTT. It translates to CASSLGLMNTEAFF.

CDR3 sequence reads: CASSWGGLGTEAFF. The CDR3 DNA follows: TGTGCCAGCAGCTGGGGGGGGCTGGGGACTGAAGCTTTCTTT. The J gene is TRBJ1-1, the V gene TRBV5-8, with a weak D call TRBD1 (6 bases). CDR1 SGHTS and CDR2 YDEGEE come from the germline V gene. The CDR3 contains 14 residues. V was trimmed by 3 bases and J by 5 bases, leaving 14 bases between them.

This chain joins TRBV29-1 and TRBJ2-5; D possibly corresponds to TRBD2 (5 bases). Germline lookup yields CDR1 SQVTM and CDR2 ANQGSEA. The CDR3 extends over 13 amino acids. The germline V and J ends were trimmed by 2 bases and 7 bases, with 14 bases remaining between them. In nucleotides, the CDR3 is TGCAGCGTTGAACCCAGCCGTCGGGGGACCCAGTACTTC. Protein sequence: CSVEPSRRGTQYF.

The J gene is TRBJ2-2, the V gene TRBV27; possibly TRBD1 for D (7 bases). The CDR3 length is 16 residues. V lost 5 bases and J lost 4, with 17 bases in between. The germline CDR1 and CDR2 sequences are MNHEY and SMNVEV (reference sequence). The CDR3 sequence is CASSLRQGGVTGELFF. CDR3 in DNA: TGTGCCAGCAGTCTCCGGCAGGGGGGCGTCACCGGGGAGCTGTTTTTT.

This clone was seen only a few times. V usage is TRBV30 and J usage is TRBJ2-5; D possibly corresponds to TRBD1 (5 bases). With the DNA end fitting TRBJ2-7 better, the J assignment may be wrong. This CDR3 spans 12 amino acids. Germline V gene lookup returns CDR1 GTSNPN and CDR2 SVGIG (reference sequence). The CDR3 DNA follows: TGTGCCTGGAGTGTACCAGGGTACGAGCAGTACTTC. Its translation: CAWSVPGYEQYF.

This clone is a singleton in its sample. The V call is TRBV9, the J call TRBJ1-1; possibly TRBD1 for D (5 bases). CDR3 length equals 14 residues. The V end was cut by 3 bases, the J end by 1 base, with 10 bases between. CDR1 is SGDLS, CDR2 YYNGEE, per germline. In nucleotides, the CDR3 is TGTGCCAGCAGCGCCCGGGACTGGAACACTGAAGCTTTCTTT. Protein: CASSARDWNTEAFF.

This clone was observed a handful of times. CDR3 DNA: TGCGCCAGCAGCCAAGATTTTAGGGGGCGCCTGAGCAATCAGCCCCAGCATTTT. Translating it yields CASSQDFRGRLSNQPQHF. The chain has TRBV4-3 and TRBJ1-5, with 7 positions matching TRBD1. V trimming: 0 bases; J trimming: 1 base; junction bases outside the gene matches: 9. The CDR3 runs to 18 residues. The germline V gene has CDR1 LGHNA and CDR2 YSLEER.

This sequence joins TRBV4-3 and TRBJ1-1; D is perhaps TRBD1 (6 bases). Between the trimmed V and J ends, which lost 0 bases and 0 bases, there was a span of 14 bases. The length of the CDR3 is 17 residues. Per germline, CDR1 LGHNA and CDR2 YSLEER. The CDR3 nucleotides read TGCGCCAGCAGCCAAGACATTGGGGGCAGGTTGAACACTGAAGCTTTCTTT. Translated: CASSQDIGGRLNTEAFF.

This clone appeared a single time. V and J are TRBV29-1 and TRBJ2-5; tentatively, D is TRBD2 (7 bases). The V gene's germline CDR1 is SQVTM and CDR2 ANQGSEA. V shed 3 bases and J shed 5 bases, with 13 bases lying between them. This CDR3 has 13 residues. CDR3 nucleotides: TGCAGCGTTGATAGGGGGGGCGGGGAGACCCAGTACTTC. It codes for CSVDRGGGETQYF.

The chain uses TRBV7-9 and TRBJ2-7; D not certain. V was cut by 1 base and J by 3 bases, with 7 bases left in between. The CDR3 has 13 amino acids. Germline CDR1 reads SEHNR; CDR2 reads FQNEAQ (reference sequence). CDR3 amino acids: CASSLGQDYEQYF. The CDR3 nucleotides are TGTGCCAGCAGCTTAGGGCAGGACTACGAGCAGTACTTC.

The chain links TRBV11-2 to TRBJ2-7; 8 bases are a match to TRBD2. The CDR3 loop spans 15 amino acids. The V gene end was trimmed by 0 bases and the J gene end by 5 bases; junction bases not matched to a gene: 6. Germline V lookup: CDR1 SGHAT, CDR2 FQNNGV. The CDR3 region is CASSLDFGGADEQYF. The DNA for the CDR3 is TGTGCCAGCAGCTTAGATTTCGGGGGGGCTGACGAGCAGTACTTC.

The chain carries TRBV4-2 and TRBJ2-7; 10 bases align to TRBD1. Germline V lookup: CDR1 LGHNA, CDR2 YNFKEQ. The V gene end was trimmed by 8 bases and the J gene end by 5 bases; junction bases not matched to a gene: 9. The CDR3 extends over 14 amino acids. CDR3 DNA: TGTGCCAGCGAAGGACAGGGGGACATGCACGAGCAGTACTTC. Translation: CASEGQGDMHEQYF.

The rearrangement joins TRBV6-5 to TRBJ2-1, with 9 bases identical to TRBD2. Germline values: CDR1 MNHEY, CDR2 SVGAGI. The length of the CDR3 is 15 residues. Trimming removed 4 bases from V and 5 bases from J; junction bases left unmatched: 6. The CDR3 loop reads CASSLGAGGNNEQFF. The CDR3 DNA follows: TGTGCCAGCAGTTTGGGAGCGGGAGGAAACAATGAGCAGTTCTTC.

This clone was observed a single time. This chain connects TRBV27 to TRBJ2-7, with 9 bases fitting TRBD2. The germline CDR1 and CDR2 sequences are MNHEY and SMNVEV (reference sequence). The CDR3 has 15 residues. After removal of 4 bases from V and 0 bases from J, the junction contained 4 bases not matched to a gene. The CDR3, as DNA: TGTGCCAGCAGTTACCTAGCGGGATCCTCCTACGAGCAGTACTTC. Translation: CASSYLAGSSYEQYF.

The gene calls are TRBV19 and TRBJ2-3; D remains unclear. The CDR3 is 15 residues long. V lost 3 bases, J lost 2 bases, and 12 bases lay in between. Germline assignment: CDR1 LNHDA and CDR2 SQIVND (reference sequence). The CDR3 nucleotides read TGTGCCAGTAGTATCTGGGCAAGCTTCACAGATACGCAGTATTTT. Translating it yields CASSIWASFTDTQYF.

CDR3 sequence: CASSPEGLSYEQYF. The CDR3 region has the DNA TGTGCCAGCAGCCCAGAGGGACTGTCCTACGAGCAGTACTTC. The rearrangement links TRBV7-9 to TRBJ2-7, with D perhaps matching TRBD2 (6 bases). The CDR3 consists of 14 residues. Germline CDR1 is SEHNR and CDR2 is FQNEAQ (reference sequence). The V and J ends lost 5 bases and 1 base respectively, with 12 bases between them.

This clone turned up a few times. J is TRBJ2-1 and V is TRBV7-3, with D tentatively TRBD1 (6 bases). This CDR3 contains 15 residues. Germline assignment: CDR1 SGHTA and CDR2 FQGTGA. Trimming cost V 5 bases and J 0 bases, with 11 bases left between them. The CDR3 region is CASSLRQDSYNEQFF. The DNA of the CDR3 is TGTGCCAGCAGCCTAAGACAGGACTCCTACAATGAGCAGTTCTTC.